The clone carrying this TCR beta chain was picked up a small number of times. The sample is drawn from a study of identical twins. The CDR3 extends over 13 amino acids. Trimming took off 1 base at V and 7 bases at J, with 8 bases between the two ends. TCRdb re-called the 5' RACE reads with MiXCR, one entry per CDR3 protein. The data contain 700,000 to 950,000 distinct CDR3 sequences, roughly an eighth of them singletons. Every one of the donors was a healthy Caucasian. The data were also submitted as part of a second study, on yellow fever vaccine responses in identical twins.

Sequencing was carried out using PBMCs. This sequence originates from a woman aged 18-29 years in good health. The chain carries TRBV12-3 or TRBV12-4 and TRBJ1-5, with no clear D. CDR3 region: CASSLDEGQPQHF. The CDR3 DNA sequence: TGTGCCAGCAGTTTAGACGAGGGCCAGCCCCAGCATTTT.